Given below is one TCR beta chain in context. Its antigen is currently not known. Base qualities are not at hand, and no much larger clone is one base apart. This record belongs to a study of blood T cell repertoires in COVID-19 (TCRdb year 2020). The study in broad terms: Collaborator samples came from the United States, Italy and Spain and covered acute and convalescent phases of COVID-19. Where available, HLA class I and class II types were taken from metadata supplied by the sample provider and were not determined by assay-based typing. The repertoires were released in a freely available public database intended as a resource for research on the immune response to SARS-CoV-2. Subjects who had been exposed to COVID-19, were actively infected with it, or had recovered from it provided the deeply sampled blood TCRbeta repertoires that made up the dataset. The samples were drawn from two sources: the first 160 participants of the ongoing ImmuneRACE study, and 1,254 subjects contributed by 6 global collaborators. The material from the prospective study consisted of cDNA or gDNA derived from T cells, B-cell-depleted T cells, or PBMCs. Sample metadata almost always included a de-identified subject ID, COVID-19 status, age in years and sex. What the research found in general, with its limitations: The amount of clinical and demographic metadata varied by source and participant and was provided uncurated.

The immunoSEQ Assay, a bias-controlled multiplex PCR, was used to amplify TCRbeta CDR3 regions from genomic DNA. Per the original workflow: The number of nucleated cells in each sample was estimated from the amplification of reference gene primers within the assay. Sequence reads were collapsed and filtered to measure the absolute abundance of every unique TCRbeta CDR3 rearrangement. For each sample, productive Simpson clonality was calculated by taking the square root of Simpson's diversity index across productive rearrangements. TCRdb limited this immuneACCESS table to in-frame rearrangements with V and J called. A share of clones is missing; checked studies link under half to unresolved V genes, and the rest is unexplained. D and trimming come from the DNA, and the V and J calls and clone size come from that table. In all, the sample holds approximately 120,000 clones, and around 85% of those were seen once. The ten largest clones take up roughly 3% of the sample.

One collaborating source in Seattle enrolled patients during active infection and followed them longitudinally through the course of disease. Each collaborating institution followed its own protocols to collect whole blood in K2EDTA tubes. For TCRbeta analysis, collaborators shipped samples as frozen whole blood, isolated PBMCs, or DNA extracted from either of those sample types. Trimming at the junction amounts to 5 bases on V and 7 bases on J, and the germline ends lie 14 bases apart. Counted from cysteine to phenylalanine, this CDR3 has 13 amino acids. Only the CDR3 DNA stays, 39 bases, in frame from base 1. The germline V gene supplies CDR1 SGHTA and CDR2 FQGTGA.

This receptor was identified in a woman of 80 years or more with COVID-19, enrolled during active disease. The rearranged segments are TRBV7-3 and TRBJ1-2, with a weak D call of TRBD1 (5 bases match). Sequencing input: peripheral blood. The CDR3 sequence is CASSRSGAVGYTF. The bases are TGTGCCAGCAGCCGCAGCGGGGCGGTTGGCTACACCTTC.